These 15 T cell receptor beta chains share one sample of origin, sequenced in a study of CD8 T cells in Susac syndrome. RNA was extracted with the RNeasy kit, and a quantity of roughly 0.5 to 1 ug was reverse transcribed using random hexamers. TCRdb re-derived calls from the immunoSEQ multiplex PCR reads in MiXCR, one entry per CDR3 protein. The profile shows approximately 260,000 distinct CDR3 sequences, about 95% of them singletons. The sequencing sample was made of CD4+ T cells from PBMCs. These TCRs come from a human donor with Susac syndrome.

The chain couples TRBV20-1 to TRBJ1-2, with unresolved D. CDR1 and CDR2 (germline): DFQATT, SNEGSKA (reference sequence). This CDR3 contains 13 residues. V was clipped by 1 base and J by 5 bases, with 11 bases between them. The CDR3, as DNA: TGCAGTGCTAGAGTTATGGCAGTTTATGGCTACACCTTC. This gives the protein CSARVMAVYGYTF.

The V and J genes are TRBV28 and TRBJ2-5, with D possibly being TRBD1 (7 bases). Per the germline V gene, CDR1 is MDHEN and CDR2 is SYDVKM. Trimming pared 4 bases from V and 4 bases from J, leaving 10 bases between. The CDR3 covers 13 residues. The DNA of the CDR3 is TGTGCCAGCAGTTCCAGGGGGGCAGAGACCCAGTACTTC. Amino acid sequence: CASSSRGAETQYF.

The chain has TRBV6-6 and TRBJ1-3; D remains ambiguous. Trimming removed 6 bases at V and 3 bases at J, with 15 bases between. CDR3 length: 15 residues. The germline V gene encodes CDR1 MNHNY and CDR2 SVGAGI (reference sequence). The CDR3 here is CASRLSGNGGNTIYF. DNA for the CDR3: TGTGCCAGCAGGTTATCGGGGAATGGTGGAAACACCATATATTTT.

In DNA, the CDR3 is TGCAGTGCTCGGACAGCCTGGGAAGGCTACACCTTC. This sequence encodes CSARTAWEGYTF. The gene calls are TRBV20-1 and TRBJ1-2; possible D gene TRBD1, 6 bases. V was clipped by 5 bases and J by 8 bases, with 15 bases between them. The CDR3 runs 12 residues. CDR1 and CDR2 (germline): DFQATT, SNEGSKA (reference sequence).

This clonotype has a single count. The rearrangement joins TRBV20-1 to TRBJ2-7; D assignment may be TRBD1 or TRBD2 (6 bases each). This CDR3 comprises 12 residues. V was clipped by 2 bases and J by 11 bases, with 16 bases between them. Germline V lookup: CDR1 DFQATT, CDR2 SNEGSKA (reference sequence). The chain's CDR3 is CSARIEGGRKYF. The CDR3 bases are TGCAGTGCTAGAATAGAAGGGGGGAGGAAGTACTTC.

This clonotype was observed once. The rearrangement joins TRBV19 to TRBJ2-1; 10 positions match TRBD1. Germline values: CDR1 LNHDA, CDR2 SQIVND (reference sequence). This CDR3 has 17 amino acids. Unmatched junction bases numbered 7, after V lost 5 bases and J lost 0 bases. CDR3 nucleotides: TGTGCCAGTAGTCTACGACAGGGGGCGAGCTCCTACAATGAGCAGTTCTTC. This gives the protein CASSLRQGASSYNEQFF. Full variable domain (rest looked up from reference TRBV19 and TRBJ2-1): DGGITQSPKYLFRKEGQNVTLSCEQNLNHDAMYWYRQDPGQGLRLIYYSQIVNDFQKGDIAEGYSVSREKKESFPLTVTSAQKNPTAFYLCASSLRQGASSYNEQFFGPGTRLTVL.

The chain joins TRBV3-1 to TRBJ1-3; D is perhaps TRBD1 (5 bases). From germline, CDR1 is LGHDT and CDR2 YNNKEL (reference sequence). This CDR3 is built from 14 residues. Trimming removed 4 bases from V and 4 bases from J, with 11 bases in between. In DNA, the CDR3 is TGTGCCAGCAGCCGGGGACCCGAGGGAAACACCATATATTTT. It codes for CASSRGPEGNTIYF.

The chain is built from TRBV15 and TRBJ2-2; D uncertain. Germline lookup yields CDR1 LNHNV and CDR2 YYDKDF (reference sequence). V was trimmed by 3 bases and J by 5 bases, leaving 10 bases between them. This CDR3 spans 14 amino acids. The CDR3 DNA follows: TGTGCCACCAGCAGTACCCCCGTAACCGGGGAGCTGTTTTTT. This gives the protein CATSSTPVTGELFF.

V gene TRBV30 combines with J gene TRBJ2-7, with TRBD1 matching over 9 bases. Germline CDR1 is GTSNPN and CDR2 is SVGIG (reference sequence). The CDR3 is 14 amino acids. Trimming at V came to 3 bases and at J to 0 bases, leaving 3 bases not matched to a gene. The CDR3 reads CAWRADRGSYEQYF. CDR3 sequence (DNA): TGTGCCTGGAGAGCGGACAGGGGCTCCTACGAGCAGTACTTC.

V gene TRBV20-1 combines with J gene TRBJ2-7; D perhaps matches TRBD2 (7 bases). The CDR3 is 13 residues long. Looked up from germline, CDR1 is DFQATT and CDR2 is SNEGSKA (reference sequence). V lost 2 bases, J lost 4 bases, and 12 bases lay in between. CDR3 coding DNA: TGCAGTGCTAGATCGGGGGGCGATTACGAGCAGTACTTC. This sequence encodes CSARSGGDYEQYF.

The chain links TRBV11-2 to TRBJ2-1; D is unclear. This CDR3 is 15 amino acids long. The V end was cut by 3 bases, the J end by 4 bases, with 13 bases between. Germline CDR1 reads SGHAT; CDR2 reads FQNNGV. The CDR3 nucleotides are TGTGCCAGCAGCTTGGTCCAACAAGGTTACAATGAGCAGTTCTTC. Translating gives CASSLVQQGYNEQFF.

The chain uses TRBV29-1 and TRBJ1-4, with 8 bases lining up with TRBD1. The V gene's germline CDR1 is SQVTM and CDR2 ANQGSEA. CDR3 length: 15 amino acids. After removal of 1 base from V and 4 bases from J, the junction contained 5 bases not matched to a gene. This chain's CDR3 is CSVEGGQGLNEKLFF. The CDR3 nucleotides read TGCAGCGTTGAAGGAGGACAGGGACTTAATGAAAAACTGTTTTTT. The whole variable domain, filled in from reference TRBV29-1 and TRBJ1-4, reads SAVISQKPSRDICQRGTSLTIQCQVDSQVTMMFWYRQQPGQSLTLIATANQGSEATYESGFVIDKFPISRPNLTFSTLTVSNMSPEDSSIYLCSVEGGQGLNEKLFFGSGTQLSVL.

This chain links TRBV14 with TRBJ2-7; D is undetermined. The ends were cut back, 0 bases at V and 1 base at J, with 13 bases in the middle. This CDR3 spans 16 amino acids. The germline V gene has CDR1 SGHDN and CDR2 FVKESK. The CDR3 spells CASSQDQAGHSYEQYF. The CDR3 DNA follows: TGTGCCAGCAGCCAAGATCAGGCAGGCCATTCCTACGAGCAGTACTTC.

The chain joins TRBV20-1 to TRBJ2-5, with 8 bases identical to TRBD2. Trimming removed 6 bases from V and 5 bases from J; junction bases left unmatched: 14. There are 15 residues in the CDR3. CDR1 and CDR2 (germline): DFQATT, SNEGSKA (reference sequence). The CDR3 nucleotides read TGCAGTGCCATACTAGCGGCCGCTGGCGTGGAGACCCAGTACTTC. Translation gives CSAILAAAGVETQYF.

V gene TRBV4-1 combines with J gene TRBJ2-7, with 15 bases identical to TRBD2. This CDR3 comprises 14 residues. Trimming took 9 bases from V and 6 from J; bases not matched to a gene: 6. Germline V gives CDR1 MGHRA, CDR2 YSYEKL. The CDR3 is CASRTSGRAFEQYF. DNA for the CDR3: TGCGCCAGTAGGACTAGCGGGAGGGCCTTCGAGCAGTACTTC.